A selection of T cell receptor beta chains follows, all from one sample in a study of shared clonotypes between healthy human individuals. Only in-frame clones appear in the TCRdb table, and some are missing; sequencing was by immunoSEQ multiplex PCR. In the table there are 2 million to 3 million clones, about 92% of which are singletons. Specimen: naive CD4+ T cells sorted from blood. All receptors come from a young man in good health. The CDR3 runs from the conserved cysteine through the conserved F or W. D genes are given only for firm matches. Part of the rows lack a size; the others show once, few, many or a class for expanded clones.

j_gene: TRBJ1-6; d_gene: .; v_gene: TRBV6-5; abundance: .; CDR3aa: CASSDGPDFSPLHF; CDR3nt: TGTGCCAGCAGCGACGGCCCGGATTTTTCGCCCCTCCACTTT
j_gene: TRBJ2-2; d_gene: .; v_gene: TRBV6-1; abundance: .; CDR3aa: CASSLRGWDTGELFF; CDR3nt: TGTGCCAGCAGCCTCAGAGGGTGGGACACCGGGGAGCTGTTTTTT
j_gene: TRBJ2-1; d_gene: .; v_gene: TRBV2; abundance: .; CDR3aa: CASSRPGQGGGNEQFF; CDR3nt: TGTGCCAGCAGTCGCCCCGGACAGGGCGGGGGGAATGAGCAGTTCTTC
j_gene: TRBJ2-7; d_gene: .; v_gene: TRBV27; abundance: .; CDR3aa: CASSRRGTAYEQYF; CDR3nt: TGTGCCAGCAGCCGACGCGGGACAGCCTACGAGCAGTACTTC
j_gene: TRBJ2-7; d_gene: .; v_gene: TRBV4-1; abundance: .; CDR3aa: CASSQGGYPSSYEQYF; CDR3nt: TGCGCCAGCAGCCAAGGGGGCTACCCTAGCTCCTACGAGCAGTACTTC
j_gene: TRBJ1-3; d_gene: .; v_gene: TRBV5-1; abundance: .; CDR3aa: CASSLDDRPGGNTIYF; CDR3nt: TGCGCCAGCAGCTTGGATGACAGGCCCGGCGGAAACACCATATATTTT
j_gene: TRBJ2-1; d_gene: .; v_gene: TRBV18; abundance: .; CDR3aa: CASSPSSWGAYNEQFF; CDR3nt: TGTGCCAGCTCACCATCCTCATGGGGTGCCTACAATGAGCAGTTCTTC
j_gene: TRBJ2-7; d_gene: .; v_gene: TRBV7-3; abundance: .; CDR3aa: CASSLDGLQSLEQYF; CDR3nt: TGTGCCAGCAGCCTCGACGGCCTCCAGAGTCTCGAGCAGTACTTC
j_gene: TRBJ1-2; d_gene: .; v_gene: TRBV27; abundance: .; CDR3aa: CASSLTPTVYGYTF; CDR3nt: TGTGCCAGCAGTTTAACCCCGACAGTCTATGGCTACACCTTC
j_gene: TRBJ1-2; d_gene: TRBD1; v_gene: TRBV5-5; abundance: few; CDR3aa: CASSFGDRGRGYTF; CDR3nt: TGTGCCAGCAGCTTTGGGGACAGGGGGCGAGGCTACACCTTC
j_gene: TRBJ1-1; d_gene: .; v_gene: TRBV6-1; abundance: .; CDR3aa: CASSHTTGAFF; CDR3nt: TGTGCCAGCAGTCACACGACGGGAGCTTTCTTT
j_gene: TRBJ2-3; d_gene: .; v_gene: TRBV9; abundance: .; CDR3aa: CASSGPGGTDTQYF; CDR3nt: TGTGCCAGCAGTGGCCCGGGAGGCACAGATACGCAGTATTTT
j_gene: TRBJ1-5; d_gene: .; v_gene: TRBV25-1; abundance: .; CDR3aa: CASSERGRGNQPQHF; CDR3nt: TGTGCCAGCAGTGAACGGGGGCGCGGCAATCAGCCCCAGCATTTT
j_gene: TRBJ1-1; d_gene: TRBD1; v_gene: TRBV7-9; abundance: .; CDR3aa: CASSPNRGPIMNTEAFF; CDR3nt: TGTGCCAGCAGCCCGAACAGGGGCCCCATTATGAACACTGAAGCTTTCTTT
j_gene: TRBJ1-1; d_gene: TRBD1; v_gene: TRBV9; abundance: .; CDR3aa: CASSPDRGRILNTEAFF; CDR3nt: TGTGCCAGCAGCCCTGACAGGGGGCGCATCCTCAACACTGAAGCTTTCTTT
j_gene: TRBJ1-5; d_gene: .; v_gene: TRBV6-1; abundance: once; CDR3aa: CASSGVGYNQPQHF; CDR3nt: TGTGCCAGCAGTGGGGTCGGTTACAATCAGCCCCAGCATTTT